The next 4 T cell receptor beta chains were all read from a single sample in a study of OX40 agonist ivuxolimab in advanced cancers. TCRdb keeps only in-frame clones here, not all; method: immunoSEQ multiplex PCR. Of 60,000 to 90,000 clones in the sample, around 80% were seen once. Sequences were derived from CD4+ or CD8+ T cells sorted from blood, sampled in a trial of the OX40 agonist ivuxolimab. The receptors come from an adult with an advanced solid tumor such as melanoma, head and neck, liver or kidney cancer.

The CDR3 nucleotides read TGCGCCAGCAGCTTGGCGACAGGGTCGGGGCAGACCCAGTACTTC. Translated: CASSLATGSGQTQYF. J is TRBJ2-5 and V is TRBV5-1, with 7 bases aligning to TRBD1. Per germline, CDR1 SGHRS and CDR2 YFSETQ. CDR3 length: 15 residues. The V and J ends lost 0 bases and 6 bases, in that order; junction bases with no gene match: 8.

This clone was seen a single time. This rearrangement joins TRBV18 to TRBJ2-7; TRBD1 aligns across 7 bases. The CDR3 sequence is 15 residues long. Germline values: CDR1 KGHSH, CDR2 LQKENI. After removal of 1 base from V and 5 bases from J, the junction contained 8 bases not matched to a gene. As DNA, the CDR3 is TGTGCCAGCTCACCACTAAGACAGGGATCCGACGAGCAGTACTTC. This translates into CASSPLRQGSDEQYF.

Remarks on this clone: Mismatch with germline at one junction end may stem from a read error. J is TRBJ1-2 and V is TRBV28; D uncertain. The germline gives CDR1 MDHEN, CDR2 SYDVKM. The CDR3 loop spans 12 amino acids. CDR3 sequence: CASSRTTYRYTF. The CDR3 DNA reads as TGTGCCAGCAGTCGGACCACCTATCGCTACACCTTC.

V usage is TRBV11-2 and J usage is TRBJ2-3, with 7 nucleotides matching TRBD2. Unmatched junction bases numbered 4, after V lost 5 bases and J lost 2 bases. Germline V gene lookup returns CDR1 SGHAT and CDR2 FQNNGV. This CDR3 has 14 amino acids. The CDR3: CASSLTSPTDTQYF. The CDR3 region has the DNA TGTGCCAGCAGCCTGACTAGCCCCACAGATACGCAGTATTTT.